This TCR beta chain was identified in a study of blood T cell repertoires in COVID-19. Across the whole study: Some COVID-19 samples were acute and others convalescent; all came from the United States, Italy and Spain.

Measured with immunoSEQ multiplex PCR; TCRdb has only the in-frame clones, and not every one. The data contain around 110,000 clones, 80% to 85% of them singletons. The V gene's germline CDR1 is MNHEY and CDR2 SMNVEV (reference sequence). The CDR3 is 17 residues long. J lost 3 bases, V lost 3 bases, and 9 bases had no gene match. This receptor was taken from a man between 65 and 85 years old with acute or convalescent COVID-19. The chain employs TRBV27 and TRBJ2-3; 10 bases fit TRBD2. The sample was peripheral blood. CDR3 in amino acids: CASSFMPSGRVTDTQYF. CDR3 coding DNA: TGTGCCAGCAGTTTCATGCCTAGCGGGAGAGTAACAGATACGCAGTATTTT.